These T cell receptor beta chains were read from a single sample in a study of blood T cell repertoires in COVID-19. This table comes from immunoSEQ multiplex PCR, and its TCRdb copy is limited to in-frame clones, with some not included. The table lists 180,000 or so clones, 75% to 90% of them singletons. Input material: peripheral blood. These receptors were obtained from a woman in her thirties or forties with COVID-19, enrolled during active disease. Each CDR3 is given with its conserved first and last residue. D genes are given only for firm matches. Clone size is stated in some rows and not others, as once, few, many or a class when expanded.

V gene	D gene	clone size	J gene	CDR3 protein	CDR3 DNA
TRBV27	NA	NA	TRBJ1-1	CASRPGTLNTEAFF	TGTGCCAGCAGACCCGGGACACTGAACACTGAAGCTTTCTTT
TRBV7-2	TRBD2	once	TRBJ2-3	CASSLENLGTSNTDTQYF	TGTGCCAGCAGCTTAGAGAATCTAGGGACTAGCAACACAGATACGCAGTATTTT
TRBV6-1	TRBD1	NA	TRBJ1-1	CASSERGPAEAFF	TGTGCCAGCAGTGAGAGGGGGCCCGCTGAAGCTTTCTTT
TRBV3-1/TRBV3-2	TRBD1	NA	TRBJ1-4	CASSPGQGGKLFF	TGTGCCAGCAGCCCCGGACAGGGAGGAAAACTGTTTTTT
TRBV2	TRBD1	NA	TRBJ1-2	CASSQKGTGNYGYTF	TGTGCCAGCAGCCAAAAGGGGACAGGGAACTATGGCTACACCTTC
TRBV6-4	TRBD1	once	TRBJ2-3	CASSDSPGQGSGDTQYF	TGTGCCAGCAGTGACTCCCCGGGACAGGGGTCGGGAGATACGCAGTATTTT
TRBV7-2	TRBD2	NA	TRBJ2-7	CASSLQVAGIPYEQYF	TGTGCCAGCAGCTTACAAGTAGCGGGGATTCCCTACGAGCAGTACTTC
TRBV7-9	NA	NA	TRBJ1-3	CASSPPGVGAVGNTIYF	TGTGCCAGCAGCCCTCCCGGTGTGGGGGCCGTCGGAAACACCATATATTTT
TRBV3-1/TRBV3-2	TRBD1	NA	TRBJ2-2	CASRGTDTGELFF	TGTGCCAGCAGGGGGACAGACACCGGGGAGCTGTTTTTT
TRBV7-9	NA	NA	TRBJ2-7	CASRPRDTYEQYF	TGTGCCAGCAGACCTCGGGACACCTACGAGCAGTACTTC
TRBV6-4	TRBD1	once	TRBJ1-2	CASRRGQGSIYGYTF	TGTGCCAGCAGGAGGGGACAGGGAAGCATTTATGGCTACACCTTC
TRBV2	NA	NA	TRBJ2-3	CASRLITDTQYF	TGTGCCAGCAGACTGATCACAGATACGCAGTATTTT
TRBV7-9	NA	NA	TRBJ1-1	CASSQDSTRAFF	TGTGCCAGCAGCCAAGACAGTACCCGGGCTTTCTTT
TRBV19	NA	many	TRBJ1-5	CASSMGQRNQPQHF	TGTGCCAGTAGTATGGGCCAGCGCAATCAGCCCCAGCATTTT
TRBV27	NA	NA	TRBJ2-1	CASTSPGAGSSYNEQFF	TGTGCCAGCACCTCTCCGGGTGCGGGGTCTTCCTACAATGAGCAGTTCTTC
TRBV6-5	NA	NA	TRBJ1-1	CASSYTRSREAFF	TGTGCCAGCAGTTACACCCGGAGCCGGGAAGCTTTCTTT
TRBV3-1/TRBV3-2	TRBD1	NA	TRBJ1-6	CASSQATGGRAPLHF	TGTGCCAGCAGCCAAGCTACAGGGGGCAGGGCACCCCTCCACTTT
TRBV6-5	NA	few	TRBJ2-1	CASSLIHEQFF	TGTGCCAGCAGCCTAATCCACGAGCAGTTCTTC
TRBV6-5	NA	NA	TRBJ2-2	CASSYIGELFF	TGTGCCAGCAGTTATATCGGGGAGCTGTTTTTT
TRBV5-8	TRBD2	once	TRBJ2-3	CASRFSGSKDTQYF	TGTGCCAGCAGGTTTAGCGGGAGTAAGGATACGCAGTATTTT
TRBV19	NA	NA	TRBJ1-4	CASSTTVVFELFF	TGTGCCAGTAGTACGACAGTGGTGTTCGAACTGTTTTTT
TRBV4-1	NA	NA	TRBJ1-4	CASSQDRHNEKLFF	TGCGCCAGCAGCCAAGACAGACATAATGAAAAACTGTTTTTT
TRBV6-5	TRBD2	NA	TRBJ2-7	CASSDGGKSYEQYF	TGTGCCAGCAGCGACGGGGGGAAGAGCTACGAGCAGTACTTC
TRBV7-2	NA	NA	TRBJ2-2	CASSYLRNTGELFF	TGTGCCAGCAGCTATCTCAGGAACACCGGGGAGCTGTTTTTT
TRBV12-3/TRBV12-4	TRBD1	NA	TRBJ1-2	CASSFTTGNVVHF	TGTGCCAGCAGTTTTACGACAGGGAATGTCGTCCACTTC
TRBV2	TRBD1	NA	TRBJ1-5	CASSLDRGGNQPQHF	TGTGCCAGCTCACTGGACAGGGGGGGAAATCAGCCCCAGCATTTT
TRBV11-2	TRBD1	NA	TRBJ2-7	CASSLRDRLYEQYF	TGTGCCAGCAGCTTAAGGGACAGGTTGTACGAGCAGTACTTC
TRBV27	TRBD1	NA	TRBJ1-2	CASSSTGNYGYTF	TGTGCCAGCAGTTCGACAGGGAACTATGGCTACACCTTC
TRBV19	NA	NA	TRBJ2-1	CASSGQYNEQFF	TGTGCCAGTAGCGGACAGTACAATGAGCAGTTCTTC
TRBV5-8	TRBD1	NA	TRBJ1-2	CASSLDRGGYTF	TGTGCCAGCAGCTTGGACAGGGGCGGCTACACCTTC
TRBV6-6	TRBD2	NA	TRBJ2-1	CASNPGGAYNEQFF	TGTGCCAGCAATCCCGGGGGGGCCTACAATGAGCAGTTCTTC
TRBV5-7	TRBD1	once	TRBJ2-7	CASSLLGQGAREQYF	TGTGCCAGCAGCTTGTTAGGACAGGGGGCCCGCGAGCAGTACTTC
TRBV3-1/TRBV3-2	TRBD1	NA	TRBJ2-7	CASSYQGAVRYEQYF	TGTGCCAGCAGCTATCAGGGGGCCGTACGCTACGAGCAGTACTTC
TRBV29-1	NA	NA	TRBJ2-2	CSAWAAGELFF	TGCAGCGCATGGGCCGCCGGGGAGCTGTTTTTT
TRBV5-1	TRBD1	once	TRBJ1-2	CASSPRGQPSVGGDGYTF	TGCGCCAGCAGCCCTCGGGGACAGCCCTCTGTCGGGGGAGATGGCTACACCTTC
TRBV7-8	TRBD1	NA	TRBJ1-2	CASSLTGALGYTF	TGTGCCAGCAGCTTGACAGGGGCCCTTGGCTACACCTTC
TRBV6-5	TRBD2	NA	TRBJ2-5	CASGSSGGETQYF	TGTGCCAGCGGATCTAGCGGGGGCGAGACCCAGTACTTC
TRBV7-3	NA	once	TRBJ1-1	CASSSSGTEAFF	TGTGCCAGCAGCTCTTCGGGGACTGAAGCTTTCTTT
TRBV5-3	TRBD2	few	TRBJ2-1	CARRYGTSGYNEQFF	TGTGCCAGAAGATACGGGACTAGCGGCTACAATGAGCAGTTCTTC
TRBV7-3	NA	NA	TRBJ1-5	CASSLRAASNQPQHF	TGTGCCAGCAGCTTAAGAGCGGCAAGCAATCAGCCCCAGCATTTT
TRBV19	TRBD1	many	TRBJ1-1	CASRFRGGATEAFF	TGTGCCAGTAGATTTAGAGGGGGCGCGACTGAAGCTTTCTTT
TRBV7-2	TRBD1	NA	TRBJ2-7	CASSLGPTGERNEQYF	TGTGCCAGCAGCTTAGGACCGACAGGGGAGCGCAACGAGCAGTACTTC
TRBV20-1	NA	NA	TRBJ1-1	CSARLAGEAFF	TGCAGTGCTAGGCTGGCGGGGGAAGCTTTCTTT
TRBV6-1	NA	NA	TRBJ1-3	CASSELGHSGANWENTIYF	TGTGCCAGCAGTGAATTGGGACATAGTGGAGCAAACTGGGAAAACACCATATATTTT
TRBV6-5	TRBD1	NA	TRBJ1-1	CAIWTGGKAFF	TGTGCCATCTGGACAGGGGGAAAAGCTTTCTTT
TRBV28	NA	NA	TRBJ1-2	CASSLLQGNGYTF	TGTGCCAGCAGCCTGCTTCAGGGAAATGGCTACACCTTC
TRBV19	TRBD1	once	TRBJ2-4	CASKGGTGVNIQYF	TGTGCCAGTAAGGGCGGGACAGGCGTGAACATTCAGTACTTC
TRBV11-2	TRBD2	NA	TRBJ2-2	CASSLVRLASASGELFF	TGTGCCAGCAGCTTAGTGCGACTAGCTTCAGCTAGCGGGGAGCTGTTTTTT
TRBV3-1/TRBV3-2	NA	NA	TRBJ2-2	CASSQAVGAGELFF	TGTGCCAGCAGCCAAGCGGTAGGGGCCGGGGAGCTGTTTTTT
TRBV4-1	NA	once	TRBJ2-4	CASSQIEGSSVNQYF	TGCGCCAGCAGCCAAATAGAGGGGTCTAGCGTTAATCAGTACTTC
TRBV21-1	NA	NA	TRBJ2-5	CASSTLQGAQQETQYF	TGTGCCAGCAGCACACTACAGGGGGCGCAGCAAGAGACCCAGTACTTC
TRBV19	NA	NA	TRBJ1-3	CASSKGGLGNTIYF	TGTGCCAGTAGTAAAGGAGGGTTGGGAAACACCATATATTTT
TRBV28	NA	NA	TRBJ1-6	CASSRGLFNSPLHF	TGTGCCAGCAGCCGGGGACTTTTTAATTCACCCCTCCACTTT
TRBV11-2	NA	NA	TRBJ1-1	CASSPTYTEAFF	TGTGCCAGCAGTCCTACTTACACTGAAGCTTTCTTT
TRBV5-1	NA	NA	TRBJ1-2	CASSSSRDGYTF	TGCGCCAGCAGCTCCTCACGGGATGGCTACACCTTC
TRBV7-3	TRBD1	NA	TRBJ2-3	CASSLTVVGTGVRPDTQYF	TGTGCCAGCAGCCTGACCGTTGTAGGGACAGGGGTCCGGCCAGATACGCAGTATTTT